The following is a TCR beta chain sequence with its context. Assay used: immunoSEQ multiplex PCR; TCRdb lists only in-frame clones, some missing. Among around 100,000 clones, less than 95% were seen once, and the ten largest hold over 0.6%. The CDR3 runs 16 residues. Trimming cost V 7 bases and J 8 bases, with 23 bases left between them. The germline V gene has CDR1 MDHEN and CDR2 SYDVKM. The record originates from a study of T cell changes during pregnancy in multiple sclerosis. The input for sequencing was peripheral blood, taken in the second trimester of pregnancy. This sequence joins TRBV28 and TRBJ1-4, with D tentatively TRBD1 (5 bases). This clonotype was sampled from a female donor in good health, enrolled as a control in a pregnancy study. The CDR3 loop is CASTTGSNEGREKLFF. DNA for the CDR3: TGTGCCAGCACCACCGGGAGTAACGAGGGGAGGGAAAAACTGTTTTTT.